These 18 T cell receptor beta chains were sequenced from one sample in a study of response to subunit inactivated influenza vaccine. TCRdb passed the RT-PCR reads through MiXCR, listing each CDR3 protein once. The sample has hundreds of thousands of distinct CDR3 sequences; roughly 22% are singletons. Sequences were derived from PBMCs from blood, sampled about 20 months after vaccination. All receptors come from a man aged 50 to 69 who received an inactivated influenza vaccine.

This clonotype was counted between two and nine times. V and J are TRBV2 and TRBJ1-1; TRBD1 is a possible D gene (6 bases). This CDR3 has 13 residues. V lost 2 bases and J 6 bases, leaving 10 bases between the germline ends. Germline CDR1 is SNHLY and CDR2 is FYNNEI. CDR3 region: CASSEQGRAEAFF. The CDR3 DNA reads as TGTGCCAGCAGTGAACAGGGGAGGGCTGAAGCTTTCTTT.

This chain connects TRBV7-6 to TRBJ2-1, with D perhaps TRBD1 (5 bases). The V end was cut by 3 bases, the J end by 10 bases, with 10 bases between. Germline V gene data show CDR1 as SGHVS and CDR2 as FNYEAQ. The CDR3 covers 12 residues. The CDR3 coding sequence is TGTGCCAGCAGCTTCGACAGTATCGAGCAGTTCTTC. Translated, it gives CASSFDSIEQFF.

This chain uses TRBV20-1 with TRBJ2-7; D might be TRBD1 (5 bases). The germline V gene has CDR1 DFQATT and CDR2 SNEGSKA (reference sequence). V gave up 6 bases and J gave up 2 bases, with 17 bases separating them. This CDR3 spans 14 amino acids. The CDR3 coding sequence is TGCAGTGCCCAAAAGGGGTCAGGAACCTACGAGCAGTACTTC. Translation gives CSAQKGSGTYEQYF.

This clonotype was counted a single time. The chain combines TRBV20-1 with TRBJ2-7; 9 bases map to TRBD2. The CDR3 is 14 residues long. Trimming cost V 5 bases and J 2 bases; bases outside gene matches: 7. CDR1 is DFQATT and CDR2 is SNEGSKA in the germline V gene (reference sequence). CDR3 amino acids: CSAGTSGPTYEQYF. The CDR3, as DNA: TGCAGTGCTGGAACTAGCGGGCCAACCTACGAGCAGTACTTC.

This chain uses TRBV3-1 with TRBJ2-1; 8 nucleotides agree with TRBD1. CDR1 and CDR2 from the germline V gene are LGHDT and YNNKEL (reference sequence). The CDR3 runs to 18 residues. Trimming took 2 bases from V and 12 from J; bases not matched to a gene: 21. CDR3 loop: CASSQNPWQGAEISWQFF. The CDR3 DNA follows: TGTGCCAGCAGCCAAAACCCGTGGCAGGGGGCCGAAATTAGTTGGCAGTTCTTC.

The chain joins TRBV4-1 to TRBJ2-2; D call uncertain. Per germline, CDR1 MGHRA and CDR2 YSYEKL. Trimming stripped 2 bases from V and 6 bases from J, with 10 bases between. The CDR3 loop spans 14 amino acids. CDR3 sequence (DNA): TGCGCCAGCAGCCAATTATCCCCGCCCGGGGAGCTGTTTTTT. It specifies CASSQLSPPGELFF.

This clonotype appeared many times. The V call is TRBV30, the J call TRBJ1-1; D unresolved. The V and J ends lost 2 bases and 6 bases respectively, with 7 bases between them. There are 11 residues in the CDR3. Germline lookup yields CDR1 GTSNPN and CDR2 SVGIG (reference sequence). CDR3 residues: CAWSWSAEAFF. CDR3 sequence (DNA): TGTGCCTGGAGTTGGTCTGCTGAAGCTTTCTTT. The whole variable domain, filled in from reference TRBV30 and TRBJ1-1, reads SQTIHQWPATLVQPVGSPLSLECTVEGTSNPNLYWYRQAAGRGLQLLFYSVGIGQISSEVPQNLSASRPQDRQFILSSKKLLLSDSGFYLCAWSWSAEAFFGQGTRLTVV.

This clonotype occurred many times. CDR3 sequence reads: CATSREGNNSPLHF. CDR3 in DNA: TGTGCCACCAGCAGAGAAGGGAATAATTCACCCCTCCACTTT. The rearrangement links TRBV15 to TRBJ1-6; D not certain. Looked up from germline, CDR1 is LNHNV and CDR2 is YYDKDF (reference sequence). Trimming cost V 0 bases and J 5 bases, with 5 bases left between them. This CDR3 has 14 amino acids.

This chain uses TRBV12-3 or TRBV12-4 with TRBJ1-2; D is ambiguous. The CDR3 spans 15 residues. Trimming took 3 bases from V and 1 from J, leaving 12 bases between them. The CDR3 protein is CASSFLSSNNYGYTF. The CDR3 region has the DNA TGTGCCAGCAGTTTCCTAAGTAGCAATAACTATGGCTACACCTTC.

The chain couples TRBV20-1 to TRBJ2-5, with D perhaps TRBD2 (6 bases). V gave up 8 bases and J gave up 5 bases, with 12 bases separating them. The CDR3 runs 11 residues. CDR1 is DFQATT, CDR2 SNEGSKA, per germline (reference sequence). CDR3 DNA: TGCAGTCGGAGGGCGGGTGAGACCCAGTACTTC. Translation: CSRRAGETQYF.

This clonotype showed up just a few times. Here the CDR3 DNA reads TGTGCCAGCAGCTCACCGGGGCGGGAGCGAAATGAGCAGTTCTTC. This codes for CASSSPGRERNEQFF. The chain recombines TRBV7-3 with TRBJ2-1; 7 bases agree with TRBD2. CDR1 and CDR2 from the germline V gene are SGHTA and FQGTGA. The CDR3 spans 15 residues. The V segment lost 4 bases and the J segment 7 bases; nucleotides outside the gene matches: 10.

This clonotype was detected a few times. This chain uses TRBV6-1 with TRBJ1-2; no reliable D call. Trimming removed 0 bases at V and 4 bases at J, with 9 bases between. CDR1 MNHNS and CDR2 SASEGT come from the germline V gene. The CDR3 loop spans 14 amino acids. CDR3 sequence (DNA): TGTGCCAGCAGTGAAGCGCGAGGGCGCTATGGCTACACCTTC. As protein: CASSEARGRYGYTF.

This chain uses TRBV3-1 with TRBJ1-5; no clear D. CDR3 length equals 12 residues. In germline, CDR1 is LGHDT, CDR2 YNNKEL (reference sequence). V was shortened by 3 bases and J by 6 bases, with 6 bases between the two germline ends. CDR3 nucleotides: TGTGCCAGCAGCCACATGAGTCAGCCCCAGCATTTT. Translating it yields CASSHMSQPQHF.

This clonotype has just a few counts. The chain employs TRBV7-9 and TRBJ1-4, with D tentatively TRBD1 (6 bases). CDR1 is SEHNR, CDR2 FQNEAQ, per germline (reference sequence). Deletions cut 2 bases from V and 8 bases from J, with 21 bases between. This CDR3 region has 17 residues. The CDR3 reads CASSLLPTGRLDEKLFF. Here the CDR3 DNA reads TGTGCCAGCAGCTTACTCCCAACAGGGCGCCTGGACGAAAAACTGTTTTTT.

This clonotype showed up just a few times. The J gene is TRBJ1-1, the V gene TRBV18; no firm D call. V gave up 1 base and J gave up 10 bases, with 10 bases separating them. This CDR3 has 12 residues. CDR1 and CDR2 from the germline V gene are KGHSH and LQKENI. The CDR3 sequence: CASSPLMKAAFF. Here the CDR3 DNA reads TGTGCCAGCTCACCACTGATGAAAGCAGCTTTCTTT.

The chain is built from TRBV7-2 and TRBJ2-5; tentatively, D is TRBD1 (5 bases). The germline V gene has CDR1 SGHTA and CDR2 FQGNSA. V was cut by 3 bases and J by 2 bases, with 7 bases left in between. The CDR3 length is 13 residues. Here the CDR3 DNA reads TGTGCCAGCAGCTTCACAGGACAAGAGACCCAGTACTTC. Translation: CASSFTGQETQYF.

This clonotype was picked up a small number of times. In nucleotides, the CDR3 is TGTGCCAGCAGGCCGGGCGGGGGGAACACTGAAGCTTTCTTT. Its translation is CASRPGGGNTEAFF. This chain connects TRBV27 to TRBJ1-1; D is perhaps TRBD1 (5 bases). V was clipped by 6 bases and J by 1 base, with 12 bases between them. The CDR3 length is 14 residues. Germline values: CDR1 MNHEY, CDR2 SMNVEV (reference sequence).

This clonotype has just one count. The chain links TRBV28 to TRBJ2-3; 9 positions agree with TRBD2. The CDR3 sequence is 15 residues long. The germline V gene has CDR1 MDHEN and CDR2 SYDVKM. Trimming cost V 5 bases and J 6 bases; bases outside gene matches: 9. CDR3: CASSPLAGDGDTQYF. DNA of the CDR3: TGTGCCAGCAGTCCGTTAGCGGGAGACGGGGATACGCAGTATTTT.